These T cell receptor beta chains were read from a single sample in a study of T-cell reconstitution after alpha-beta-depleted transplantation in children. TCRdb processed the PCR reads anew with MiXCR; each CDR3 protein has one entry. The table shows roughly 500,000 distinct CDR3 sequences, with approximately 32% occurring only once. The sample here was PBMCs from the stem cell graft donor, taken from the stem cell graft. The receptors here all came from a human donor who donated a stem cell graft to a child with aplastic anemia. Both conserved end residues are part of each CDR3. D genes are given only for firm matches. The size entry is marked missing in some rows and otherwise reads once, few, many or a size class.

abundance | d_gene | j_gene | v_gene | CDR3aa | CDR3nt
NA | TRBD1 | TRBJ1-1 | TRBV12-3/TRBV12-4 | CASKGGQGAYAEAFF | TGTGCCAGTAAGGGGGGACAGGGGGCTTACGCTGAAGCTTTCTTT
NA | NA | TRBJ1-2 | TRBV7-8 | CASSLGIRAGYGYTF | TGTGCCAGCAGCTTAGGAATCAGGGCGGGGTATGGCTACACCTTC
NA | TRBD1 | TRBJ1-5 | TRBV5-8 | CASSPRTGRIHQPQHF | TGTGCCAGCAGCCCAAGGACAGGTCGGATACATCAGCCCCAGCATTTT
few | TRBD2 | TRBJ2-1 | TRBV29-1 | CSAPPPGREYNEQFF | TGCAGCGCCCCGCCCCCGGGGAGGGAATACAATGAGCAGTTCTTC
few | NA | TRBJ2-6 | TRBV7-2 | CASSLELFPGANVLTF | TGTGCCAGCAGCTTAGAGTTATTCCCTGGGGCCAACGTCCTGACTTTC
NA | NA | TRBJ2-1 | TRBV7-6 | CASRARLVGFNEQFF | TGTGCCAGCAGGGCACGACTAGTAGGGTTTAATGAGCAGTTCTTC
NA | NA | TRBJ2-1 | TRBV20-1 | CSARVAWGDFNEQFF | TGCAGTGCTAGAGTTGCTTGGGGTGATTTCAATGAGCAGTTCTTC
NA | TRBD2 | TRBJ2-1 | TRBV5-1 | CASSLEGSGRGYEQFF | TGCGCCAGCAGCTTGGAGGGTAGCGGGAGAGGTTATGAGCAGTTCTTC
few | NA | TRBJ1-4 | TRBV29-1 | CSAGDGDEKLFF | TGCAGCGCCGGGGACGGTGATGAAAAACTGTTTTTT
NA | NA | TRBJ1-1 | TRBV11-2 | CASSLNAGLPIVDTEAFF | TGTGCCAGCAGCCTCAACGCGGGGCTCCCCATCGTCGACACTGAAGCTTTCTTT
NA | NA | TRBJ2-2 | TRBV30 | CAWSVQGSGELFF | TGTGCCTGGAGTGTCCAGGGTTCCGGGGAGCTGTTTTTT
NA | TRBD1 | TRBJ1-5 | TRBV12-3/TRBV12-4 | CASSGDRGPGQPQHF | TGTGCCAGCAGCGGGGACAGGGGACCAGGTCAGCCCCAGCATTTT
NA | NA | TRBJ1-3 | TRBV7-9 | CASSLEAGRSGNTIYF | TGTGCCAGCAGCTTAGAGGCAGGTCGCTCGGGAAACACCATATATTTT
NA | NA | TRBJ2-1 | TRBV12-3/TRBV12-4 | CASSRRNEQFF | TGTGCCAGCAGTCGGAGAAATGAGCAGTTCTTC
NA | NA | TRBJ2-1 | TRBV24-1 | CATSDPGREQFF | TGTGCCACCAGTGATCCGGGTCGAGAGCAGTTCTTC
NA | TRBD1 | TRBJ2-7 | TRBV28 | CAVSRDRDPYEQYF | TGTGCCGTCAGCCGGGACAGGGATCCCTACGAGCAGTACTTC
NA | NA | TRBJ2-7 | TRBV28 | CASTSFGEQYF | TGTGCCAGCACCTCATTTGGCGAGCAGTACTTC
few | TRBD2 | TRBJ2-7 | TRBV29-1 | CSVVGKAGGITYEQYF | TGCAGCGTTGTGGGGAAGGCGGGAGGGATCACCTACGAGCAGTACTTC
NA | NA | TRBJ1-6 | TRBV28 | CASSPAGAGHSPLHF | TGTGCCAGCAGCCCAGCCGGGGCGGGTCACTCACCCCTCCACTTT
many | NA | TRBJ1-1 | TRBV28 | CASSFRGGNTEAFF | TGTGCCAGCAGCTTCCGGGGGGGAAACACTGAAGCTTTCTTT
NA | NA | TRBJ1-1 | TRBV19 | CASSAGRENTEAFF | TGTGCCAGTAGTGCGGGACGAGAGAACACTGAAGCTTTCTTT
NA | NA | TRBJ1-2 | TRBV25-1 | CAVILDLGGGYGYTF | TGTGCCGTCATCCTTGATCTTGGGGGGGGTTATGGCTACACCTTC
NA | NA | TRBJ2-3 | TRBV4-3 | CASSQDGRGQVDTQYF | TGCGCCAGCAGCCAAGATGGGAGGGGGCAAGTAGATACGCAGTATTTT
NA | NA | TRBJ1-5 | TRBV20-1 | CSARDPSGGGNQPQHF | TGCAGTGCTAGAGATCCTAGCGGGGGGGGCAATCAGCCCCAGCATTTT
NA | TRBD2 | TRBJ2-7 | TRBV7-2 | CASSLGGTRVHEQYF | TGTGCCAGCAGCTTAGGCGGGACTAGGGTCCACGAGCAGTACTTC
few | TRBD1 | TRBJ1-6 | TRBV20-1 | CSARARDRAGSPLHF | TGCAGTGCCCGGGCTAGGGACAGGGCGGGATCACCCCTCCACTTT
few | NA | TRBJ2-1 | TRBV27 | CASSLSGGVGNEQFF | TGTGCCAGCAGTTTATCGGGGGGAGTTGGGAATGAGCAGTTCTTC
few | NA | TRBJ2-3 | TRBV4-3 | CASSQDYAASSRNTQYF | TGCGCCAGCAGCCAAGATTATGCGGCTAGCTCGCGAAATACGCAGTATTTT
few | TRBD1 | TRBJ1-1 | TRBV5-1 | CASSLGGTGGGLGRGTEAFF | TGCGCCAGCAGCTTGGGGGGGACAGGGGGCGGACTTGGACGGGGCACTGAAGCTTTCTTT
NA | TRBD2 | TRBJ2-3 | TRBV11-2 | CASSPRLAGGFTDTQYF | TGTGCCAGCAGCCCAAGACTAGCGGGAGGTTTCACAGATACGCAGTATTTT
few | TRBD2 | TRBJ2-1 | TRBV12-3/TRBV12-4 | CASSLLAGYNEQFF | TGTGCCAGCAGTTTACTAGCGGGATACAATGAGCAGTTCTTC
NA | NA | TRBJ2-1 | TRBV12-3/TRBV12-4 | CASRTAGLEQFF | TGTGCCAGCAGGACAGCGGGCCTTGAGCAGTTCTTC
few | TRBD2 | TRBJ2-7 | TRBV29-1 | CSVAQREFHEQYF | TGCAGCGTTGCCCAGCGGGAGTTCCACGAGCAGTACTTC
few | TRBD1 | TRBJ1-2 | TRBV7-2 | CASSFQGDYGYTF | TGTGCCAGCAGCTTTCAGGGGGACTATGGCTACACCTTC
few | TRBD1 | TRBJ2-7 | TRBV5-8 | CASSPPRRTGVYEQYF | TGTGCCAGCAGCCCCCCCAGGAGGACAGGGGTCTACGAGCAGTACTTC
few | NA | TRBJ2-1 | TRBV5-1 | CASSLALHDNLAFF | TGCGCCAGCAGCTTGGCCTTACATGACAACCTGGCGTTCTTC
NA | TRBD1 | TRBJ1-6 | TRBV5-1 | CASSTKTGTGGSSPLHF | TGCGCCAGCAGCACAAAAACCGGGACAGGGGGATCTTCACCCCTCCACTTT
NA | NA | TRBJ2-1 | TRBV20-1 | CSARDLAPTYNEQFF | TGCAGTGCTAGAGATCTGGCGCCTACCTACAATGAGCAGTTCTTC
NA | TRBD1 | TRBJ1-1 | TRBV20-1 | CSARDTGGFEAFF | TGCAGTGCTAGAGATACAGGGGGCTTTGAAGCTTTCTTT
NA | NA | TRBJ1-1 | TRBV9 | CASSRRQADTEAFF | TGTGCCAGCAGCAGACGACAGGCGGACACTGAAGCTTTCTTT
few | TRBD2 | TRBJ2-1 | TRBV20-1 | CSARTLSGSSYNEQFF | TGCAGTGCTAGGACCTTGAGCGGGAGCTCCTACAATGAGCAGTTCTTC
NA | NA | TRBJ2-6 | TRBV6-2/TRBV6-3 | CASSKQGTGANVLTF | TGTGCCAGCAGTAAACAGGGTACCGGGGCCAACGTCCTGACTTTC
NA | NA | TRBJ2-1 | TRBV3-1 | CASSQRNEQFF | TGTGCCAGCAGCCAACGCAATGAGCAGTTCTTC
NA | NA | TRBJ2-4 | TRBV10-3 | CAISERNRSAADIQYF | TGTGCCATCAGTGAGAGGAACAGGTCAGCAGCGGACATTCAGTACTTC
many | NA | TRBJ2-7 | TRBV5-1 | CASSLDWGSYEQYF | TGCGCCAGCAGCTTGGATTGGGGGAGCTACGAGCAGTACTTC
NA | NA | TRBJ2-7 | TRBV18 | CASSDTDRSYEQYF | TGTGCCAGCTCAGATACTGACAGATCCTACGAGCAGTACTTC
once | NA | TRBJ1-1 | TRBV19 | CASSIDLDRDTEAFF | TGTGCCAGTAGTATAGATTTAGACAGAGACACTGAAGCTTTCTTT
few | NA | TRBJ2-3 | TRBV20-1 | CSVPWGGTQYF | TGCAGTGTCCCCTGGGGGGGCACGCAGTATTTT
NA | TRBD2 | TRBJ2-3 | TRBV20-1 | CSATSGLSTDTQYF | TGCAGTGCTACTAGCGGCCTAAGCACAGATACGCAGTATTTT
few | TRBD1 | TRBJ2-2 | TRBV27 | CASSLLDRAATGELFF | TGTGCCAGCAGTTTATTAGACAGGGCGGCCACCGGGGAGCTGTTTTTT
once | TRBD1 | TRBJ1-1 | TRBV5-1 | CASTRIGGNTEAFF | TGCGCCAGCACGCGGATAGGGGGCAACACTGAAGCTTTCTTT
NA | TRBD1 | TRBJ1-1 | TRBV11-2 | CASSSWTGATTEAFF | TGTGCCAGCAGCTCCTGGACAGGGGCGACCACTGAAGCTTTCTTT
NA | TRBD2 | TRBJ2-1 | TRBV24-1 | CATSDWTSGDTYNEQFF | TGTGCCACCAGTGATTGGACTAGCGGGGACACCTACAATGAGCAGTTCTTC
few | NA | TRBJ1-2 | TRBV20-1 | CSASPPGQAHYGYTF | TGCAGTGCTAGCCCACCAGGCCAGGCCCACTATGGCTACACCTTC
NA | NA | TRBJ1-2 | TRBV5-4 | CASSLTRGENYGYTF | TGTGCCAGCAGCCTGACTCGGGGAGAGAACTATGGCTACACCTTC
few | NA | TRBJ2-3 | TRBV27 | CASSLSLASDTQYF | TGTGCCAGCAGTCTTTCGCTAGCGTCAGATACGCAGTATTTT
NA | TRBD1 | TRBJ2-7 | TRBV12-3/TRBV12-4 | CASSYGTARNEQYF | TGTGCCAGCAGTTACGGGACAGCCCGGAACGAGCAGTACTTC
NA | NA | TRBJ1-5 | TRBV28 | CASSGGEPQHF | TGTGCCAGCAGTGGCGGGGAGCCCCAGCATTTT
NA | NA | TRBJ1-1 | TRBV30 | CAWSVLTFPVNTEAFF | TGTGCCTGGAGTGTACTTACTTTCCCGGTGAACACTGAAGCTTTCTTT
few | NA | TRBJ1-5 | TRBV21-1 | CASSTARGRRGDGNQPQHF | TGTGCCAGCAGCACGGCTCGGGGTCGCAGAGGGGATGGCAATCAGCCCCAGCATTTT